These T cell receptor beta chains were read from a single sample in a study of tumor and adjacent non-tumor tissue in lung cancer. TCRdb reprocessed the multiplex PCR reads with MiXCR, giving one entry per CDR3 protein. In the table there are 100,000 to 150,000 distinct CDR3 sequences, approximately 66% of which are singletons. The sample was lung tumor tissue. These receptors originate from a man aged 25-45 years with non-small cell lung cancer. The CDR3 runs from the conserved cysteine through the conserved F or W. A D gene is named only where the DNA matches it firmly. The size entry is marked missing in some rows and otherwise reads once, few, many or a size class.

v_call	d_call	clone_size	j_call	cdr3_nt	cdr3_aa
TRBV29-1	.	.	TRBJ1-2	TGCAGCGCTGATGTGGCATGGGCGATACTGGGAGGCTACACCTTC	CSADVAWAILGGYTF
TRBV11-1	TRBD2	.	TRBJ2-3	TGTGCCAATAGCCCAGCGGGGGGTAACACAGATACGCAGTATTTT	CANSPAGGNTDTQYF
TRBV6-2/TRBV6-3	.	.	TRBJ2-3	TGTGCCAGCAGTAATTTCGGGATTGTGACACAGATAACGCAGTATTTT	CASSNFGIVTQITQYF
TRBV11-3	TRBD2	few	TRBJ2-3	TGTGCCAGCAGTCAAATAGTGGGAGGGGTATACACGCAGTATTTT	CASSQIVGGVYTQYF
TRBV11-2	.	.	TRBJ2-7	TGTGCCAGCAGCACAGGCCGAGGCGAGCAGTACTTC	CASSTGRGEQYF
TRBV28	.	.	TRBJ2-1	TGCGCCAGCAGTTCCCCCATAGCGGAGAAGATCTCCTACAATGATCAGTTCTTC	CASSSPIAEKISYNDQFF
TRBV6-2/TRBV6-3	TRBD2	many	TRBJ2-7	TGTGCCAGCAGGTCTAGCGGGGGAACTTACGAGCAGTACTTC	CASRSSGGTYEQYF
TRBV12-3/TRBV12-4	.	.	TRBJ1-6	TGTGTCAGCAGTTTAGATCAAAATTCAACCCTCCACTTT	CVSSLDQNSTLHF
TRBV6-2/TRBV6-3	.	many	TRBJ2-7	TGTGCCAGCAGTAAGGGACAAACCTACGAGCAGTACTTC	CASSKGQTYEQYF
TRBV6-6	.	few	TRBJ1-2	TGTGCCAGCAGTTACGTATCGGGACACTTTAACTATGGCTACACCTTC	CASSYVSGHFNYGYTF
TRBV4-3	.	.	TRBJ1-4	TGCGCCAGCAGCCAAGATTTGAGATCGAGTGAAAAACTGCTTTTT	CASSQDLRSSEKLLF
TRBV4-1	TRBD1	.	TRBJ2-7	TGTGCCAGCAGCCGTGAACCGACAGGGAGCTCCTACGAGCGGTACTTC	CASSREPTGSSYERYF
TRBV4-3	TRBD1	few	TRBJ2-4	TGCACCAGCAGCCAGCAGGACAGGGGAGGAAACATTCAGCACTTC	CTSSQQDRGGNIQHF
TRBV4-3	.	.	TRBJ2-7	TGCGCCAGCAGCCAAGAATGGCACTTTGGGTCATACGAGCAGTACTTC	CASSQEWHFGSYEQYF
TRBV11-3	TRBD1	many	TRBJ1-4	TGTGCCAGCAGCTTAGTCGGCTGGGACAGCCTTAATGAAAAACTGTTTTTT	CASSLVGWDSLNEKLFF
TRBV4-2	.	.	TRBJ2-1	TGTGCCAGCAGCCACCAGGGGAAGGAGCAGTTCTTC	CASSHQGKEQFF
TRBV20-1	.	.	TRBJ2-2	TGTAGTGCTAGAGCCTATGGAGAGAGTGTATCCGGGGAGCTCTTTTTT	CSARAYGESVSGELFF
TRBV11-3	.	many	TRBJ2-1	TGTGCCAGCAGCTTCTGGGGGCCCGGCAATGAGCAGTTCTTC	CASSFWGPGNEQFF
TRBV20-1	.	many	TRBJ2-2	TGCAGTGCTAGGTCAGGGCTAGACAACACCGGGGAGCTGTTTTTT	CSARSGLDNTGELFF
TRBV10-2	.	.	TRBJ1-1	TGCGCCAGCAGTGCAGGGGACCGTTTGAACACTGAAGCTTTCTTT	CASSAGDRLNTEAFF
TRBV6-6	.	.	TRBJ2-2	TGTGCCAGCAGTTACGAAAACAAACGGGCCAGGGGGCTGTTTTTT	CASSYENKRARGLFF
TRBV11-2	.	once	TRBJ1-1	TGTGCCAGCAGCTTAGAGGGGGGGTTCGAAGTTTTCTTT	CASSLEGGFEVFF
TRBV4-3	.	.	TRBJ2-3	TGCGCCAGCAGCCAAGAAGGCAGGGGAGGGGATATGCAGTATTTT	CASSQEGRGGDMQYF
TRBV4-3	.	.	TRBJ2-7	TGCGCCAGCAGCCAACAAGCGGAGGGTACCTACGAGCAGTACTTC	CASSQQAEGTYEQYF
TRBV6-1	TRBD2	many	TRBJ2-5	TGTGCCAGCAGCGCAGGACTAGCGCAAGAGACCCAGTACTTC	CASSAGLAQETQYF
TRBV5-4	.	.	TRBJ1-2	TGTGTCAGCAGCCCTAGGACATGGGGCGACTATGGCTACACCTTC	CVSSPRTWGDYGYTF
TRBV20-1	TRBD2	.	TRBJ2-1	TGCAGTGTTCCGGCCTCAGGACTAGCGCTTTACAATGAGCAGTTCTTC	CSVPASGLALYNEQFF
TRBV29-1	TRBD1	.	TRBJ2-1	TGCAGCGTTGAAGTCGACAGGGGGTACAATGAGCGGTTCTTC	CSVEVDRGYNERFF
TRBV11-2	TRBD2	.	TRBJ2-5	TGTGCCAGCAGCTCGCCAGCGGGAGGGGAAGTGGGCCAAGAGACCCAGTACTTC	CASSSPAGGEVGQETQYF
TRBV11-3	.	.	TRBJ1-5	TGTGCCAGCAGCTTGGGGGGCGCAGATACGCAGCATTTT	CASSLGGADTQHF
TRBV7-8	.	.	TRBJ2-2	TGTACCAGCAGCTTAACAGAACTCGGGAACACCGGGGAACTGTTTTTT	CTSSLTELGNTGELFF
TRBV12-3/TRBV12-4	TRBD1	.	TRBJ1-5	TGTGCCAGCAGTCATAGGACAGGGGAGGCCAATCAGCCCCAGCATTTT	CASSHRTGEANQPQHF
TRBV24-1	.	many	TRBJ2-3	TGTGCCACCGAGGGGGGCCTCGCAGATACGCAGTATTTT	CATEGGLADTQYF
TRBV13	TRBD2	.	TRBJ2-4	TGTGCCAGCAGCTTAAGTGGCGGGAGCTGGAACATTCAGTACTTC	CASSLSGGSWNIQYF
TRBV6-9	.	few	TRBJ2-7	TGTGCCAGCAGTACACCCCCCGGGACAGGGTCCAGCGGGAGGTTGCACGAGCAGTACTTC	CASSTPPGTGSSGRLHEQYF
TRBV20-1	.	few	TRBJ2-1	TGCAATGCTAGAGATTTGGGCAGATACAATGAGCAATTCTTC	CNARDLGRYNEQFF
TRBV30	.	.	TRBJ2-3	TGTGCCTGGGAAGGTTTTGTCCGCACAGATATGCAGTATTTT	CAWEGFVRTDMQYF
TRBV12-3/TRBV12-4	.	.	TRBJ1-1	TGTGCCAGTAGATTCGGTGTTGAAGCTTTCTTT	CASRFGVEAFF
TRBV4-1	.	.	TRBJ1-1	TGCGCCAGCCGCCAAGAGGGCAGGGCAGACACTGAAGCTTTCTTT	CASRQEGRADTEAFF
TRBV6-2/TRBV6-3	.	.	TRBJ2-7	TGTGCCAGTCGGCGATGCGAGTGGTACTTC	CASRRCEWYF
TRBV7-8	.	few	TRBJ2-1	TGTGCCAGCGGGAGGATATACAATGAGCAGTTCTTC	CASGRIYNEQFF
TRBV20-1	TRBD2	.	TRBJ2-1	TGCAGTGCTAGAGTCCCAGCGGGATGCAATGAGCAGTTCTTC	CSARVPAGCNEQFF
TRBV5-1	.	.	TRBJ1-1	TGCGCCAGCATCCCCGCCGAGGGTTACTCTGAAGCTTTTTTT	CASIPAEGYSEAFF
TRBV29-1	TRBD1	many	TRBJ2-7	TGCAGCGTTGGGGGGACAGGGGACTCCTACGAGCAGTACTTC	CSVGGTGDSYEQYF
TRBV12-5	.	.	TRBJ1-1	TGTGCTACCCTGGAGTCCAACACTGAAGCTTTCTTT	CATLESNTEAFF
TRBV6-5	TRBD2	many	TRBJ2-1	TGTGCCAGCACCCCCGGCCTAGCGGGAGGCCCGTACAATGAGCAGTTCTTC	CASTPGLAGGPYNEQFF
TRBV20-1	.	many	TRBJ2-1	TGCAGTGCGAGCGGGCCCACCTACAATGAGCAGTTCTTC	CSASGPTYNEQFF
TRBV4-3	.	.	TRBJ1-5	TGCGCCAGCAGCCAAGCTCTAGGCGGCGATCAGCCCCAGCATTTT	CASSQALGGDQPQHF
TRBV5-1	.	.	TRBJ1-5	TGCGCCAGCAGCTTGGCCAGGGGACGGCCCCAGCATTTT	CASSLARGRPQHF
TRBV4-2	.	once	TRBJ1-6	TGTGCCAGCACCCAAGTCGACAGTGGGAATAATTCACCCCTCCACTTT	CASTQVDSGNNSPLHF
TRBV20-1	TRBD2	.	TRBJ2-1	TGCAGTGCTCTGACTAGCGGGAGGGTTTCGGTGAGGAATAAGCAGTTCTTC	CSALTSGRVSVRNKQFF
TRBV6-6	.	many	TRBJ1-1	TGTGCCAGCAGTTACTTCCGACAGGAGCGCGAAGCTTTCTTT	CASSYFRQEREAFF
TRBV12-3/TRBV12-4	.	.	TRBJ2-5	TGTGCCAGCAGTTCAGCAGGACTTGAGACCCAGTACTTC	CASSSAGLETQYF
TRBV6-1	TRBD1	.	TRBJ2-3	TGTGCCAGCAGTGAAGCGGCCTCAGGGGGCGGGCCCCAGTATTTT	CASSEAASGGGPQYF
TRBV5-6	.	.	TRBJ2-2	TGTGCCAACAGCTCATATGCCCTTCGGAGCACCGGGGAGCTGTTTTTT	CANSSYALRSTGELFF
TRBV24-1	TRBD1	few	TRBJ2-7	TGTGCCACCAGTGAAACGGGACAGGGAGCGGACGAGCAGTACTTC	CATSETGQGADEQYF
TRBV11-3	.	.	TRBJ2-1	TGTGTCAGCAGCCTACAGGATCCGGGCAATGAGCAGTTCTTC	CVSSLQDPGNEQFF
TRBV29-1	.	.	TRBJ1-2	TGCAGCGTTGGTGTGGCAGGGGCGATCCTGGAAGGCTACACGTTC	CSVGVAGAILEGYTF
TRBV6-5	TRBD2	.	TRBJ2-1	TGTGCCAGCAGTTACTCTGGAGGTGCGGGAGTTTTCTTCGAGCAGTTCTTT	CASSYSGGAGVFFEQFF
TRBV12-3/TRBV12-4	.	many	TRBJ1-5	TGTGCCAGCAGCCCGGAGAGGGGAAGCAATCAGCCCCAGCATTTT	CASSPERGSNQPQHF